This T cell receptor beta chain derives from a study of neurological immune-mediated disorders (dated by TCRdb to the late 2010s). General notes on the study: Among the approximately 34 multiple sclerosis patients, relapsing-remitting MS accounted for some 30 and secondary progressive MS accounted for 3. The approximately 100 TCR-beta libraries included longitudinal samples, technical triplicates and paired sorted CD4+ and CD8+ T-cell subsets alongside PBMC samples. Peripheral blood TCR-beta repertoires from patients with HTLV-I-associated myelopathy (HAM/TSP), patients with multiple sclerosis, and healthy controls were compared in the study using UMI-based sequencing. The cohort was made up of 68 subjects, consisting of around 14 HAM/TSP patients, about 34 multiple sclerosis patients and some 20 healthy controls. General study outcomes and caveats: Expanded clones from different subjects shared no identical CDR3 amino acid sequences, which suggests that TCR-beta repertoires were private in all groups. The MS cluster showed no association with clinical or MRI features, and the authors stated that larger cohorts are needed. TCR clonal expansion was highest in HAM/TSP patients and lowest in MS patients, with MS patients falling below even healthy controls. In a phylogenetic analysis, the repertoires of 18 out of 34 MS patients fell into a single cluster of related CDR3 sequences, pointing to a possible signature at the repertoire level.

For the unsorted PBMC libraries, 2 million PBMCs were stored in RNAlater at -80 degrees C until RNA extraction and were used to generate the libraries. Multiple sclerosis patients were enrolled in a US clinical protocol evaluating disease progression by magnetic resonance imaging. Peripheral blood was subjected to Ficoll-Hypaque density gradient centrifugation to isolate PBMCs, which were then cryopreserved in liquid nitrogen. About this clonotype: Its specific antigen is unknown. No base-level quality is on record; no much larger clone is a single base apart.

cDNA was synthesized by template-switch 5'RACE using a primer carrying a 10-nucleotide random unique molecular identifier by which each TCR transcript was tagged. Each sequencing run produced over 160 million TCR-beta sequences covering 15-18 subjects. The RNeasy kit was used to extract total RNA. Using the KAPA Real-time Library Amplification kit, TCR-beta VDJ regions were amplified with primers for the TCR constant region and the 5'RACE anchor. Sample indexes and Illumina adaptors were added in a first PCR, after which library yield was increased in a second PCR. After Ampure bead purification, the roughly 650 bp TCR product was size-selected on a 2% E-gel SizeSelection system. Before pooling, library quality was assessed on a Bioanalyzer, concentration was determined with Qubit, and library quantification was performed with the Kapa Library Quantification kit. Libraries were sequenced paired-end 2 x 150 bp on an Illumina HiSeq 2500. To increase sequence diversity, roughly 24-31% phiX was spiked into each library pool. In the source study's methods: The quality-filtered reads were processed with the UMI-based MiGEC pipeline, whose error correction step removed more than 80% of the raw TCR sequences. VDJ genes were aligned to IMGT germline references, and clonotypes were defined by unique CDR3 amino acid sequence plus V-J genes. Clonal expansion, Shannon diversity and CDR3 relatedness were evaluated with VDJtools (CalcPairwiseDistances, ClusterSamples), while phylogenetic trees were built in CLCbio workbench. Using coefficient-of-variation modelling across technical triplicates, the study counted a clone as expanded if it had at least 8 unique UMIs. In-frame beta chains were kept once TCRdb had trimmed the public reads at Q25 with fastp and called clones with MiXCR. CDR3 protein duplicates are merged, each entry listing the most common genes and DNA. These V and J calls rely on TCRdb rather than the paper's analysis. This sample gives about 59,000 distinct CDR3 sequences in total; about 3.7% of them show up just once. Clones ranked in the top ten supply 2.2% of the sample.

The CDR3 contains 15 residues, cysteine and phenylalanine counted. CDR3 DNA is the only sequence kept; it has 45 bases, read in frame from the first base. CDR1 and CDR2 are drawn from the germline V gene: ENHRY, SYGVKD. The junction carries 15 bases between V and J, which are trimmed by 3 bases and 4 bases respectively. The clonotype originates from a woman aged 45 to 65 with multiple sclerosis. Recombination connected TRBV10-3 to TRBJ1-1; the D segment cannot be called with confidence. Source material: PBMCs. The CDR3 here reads CAISEPPRVGTEAFF. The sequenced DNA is TGTGCCATCAGTGAACCTCCCCGGGTGGGCACTGAAGCTTTCTTT.